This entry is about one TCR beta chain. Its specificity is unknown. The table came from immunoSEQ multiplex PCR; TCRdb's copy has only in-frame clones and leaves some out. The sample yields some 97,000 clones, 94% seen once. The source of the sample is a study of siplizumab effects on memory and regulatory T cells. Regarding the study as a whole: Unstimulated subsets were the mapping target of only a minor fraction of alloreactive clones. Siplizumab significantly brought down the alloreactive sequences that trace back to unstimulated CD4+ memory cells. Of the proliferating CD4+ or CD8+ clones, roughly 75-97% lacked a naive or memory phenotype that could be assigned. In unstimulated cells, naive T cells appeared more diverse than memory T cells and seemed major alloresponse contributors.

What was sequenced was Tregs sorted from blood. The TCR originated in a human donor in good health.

The CDR3 sequence is CASRSSGSLNYEQYF. CDR3 nucleotides: TGTGCCAGCAGATCTAGCGGGAGTTTAAACTACGAGCAGTACTTC. The genes are TRBV28 and TRBJ2-7; TRBD2 aligns across 10 bases. CDR1 MDHEN and CDR2 SYDVKM come from the germline V gene. This CDR3 has 15 residues. V was pared by 6 bases and J by 3 bases, with 8 bases of the junction left unmatched.